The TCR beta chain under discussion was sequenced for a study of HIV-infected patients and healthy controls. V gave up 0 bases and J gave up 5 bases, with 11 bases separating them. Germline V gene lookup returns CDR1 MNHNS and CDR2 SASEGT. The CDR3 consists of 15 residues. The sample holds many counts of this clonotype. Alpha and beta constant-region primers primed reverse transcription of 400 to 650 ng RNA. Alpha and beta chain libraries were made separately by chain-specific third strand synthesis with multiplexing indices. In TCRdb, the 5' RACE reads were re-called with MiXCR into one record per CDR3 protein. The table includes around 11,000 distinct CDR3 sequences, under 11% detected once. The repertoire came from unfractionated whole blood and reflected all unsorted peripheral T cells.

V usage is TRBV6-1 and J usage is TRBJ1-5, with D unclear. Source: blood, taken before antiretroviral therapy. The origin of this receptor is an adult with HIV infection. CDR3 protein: CASSEADGSYQPQHF. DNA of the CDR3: TGTGCCAGCAGTGAAGCTGACGGTTCCTATCAGCCCCAGCATTTT.